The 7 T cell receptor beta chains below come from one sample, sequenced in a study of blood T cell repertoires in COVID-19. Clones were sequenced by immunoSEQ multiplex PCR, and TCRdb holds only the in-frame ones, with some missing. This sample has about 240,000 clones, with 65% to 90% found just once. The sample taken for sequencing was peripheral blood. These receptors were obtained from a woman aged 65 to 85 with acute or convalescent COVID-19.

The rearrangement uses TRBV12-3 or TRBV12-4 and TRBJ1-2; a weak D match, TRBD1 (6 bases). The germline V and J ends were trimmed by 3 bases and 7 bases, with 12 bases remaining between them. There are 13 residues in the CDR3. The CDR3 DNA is TGTGCCAGCAGTTTGCGGGGGCAAAGTGGCTACACCTTC. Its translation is CASSLRGQSGYTF.

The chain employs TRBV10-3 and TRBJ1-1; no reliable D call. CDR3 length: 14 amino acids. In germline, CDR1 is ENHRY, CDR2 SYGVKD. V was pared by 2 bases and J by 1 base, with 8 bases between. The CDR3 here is CAISEAKRNTEAFF. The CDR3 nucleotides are TGTGCCATCAGTGAGGCGAAAAGGAACACTGAAGCTTTCTTT.

The CDR3 sequence is CASSLRVWKGNQPQHF. CDR3 in DNA: TGTGCCAGCAGTTTACGGGTGTGGAAGGGCAATCAGCCCCAGCATTTT. This chain uses TRBV28 with TRBJ1-5, with D hard to call. Trimming stripped 2 bases from V and 2 bases from J, with 13 bases between. The germline CDR1 and CDR2 sequences are MDHEN and SYDVKM. The CDR3 length is 16 residues.

This chain's CDR3 is CASSIPWTSGQETQYF. As DNA, the CDR3 is TGTGCCAGTAGTATACCTTGGACTAGCGGCCAAGAGACCCAGTACTTC. The chain combines TRBV19 with TRBJ2-5; TRBD2 agrees at 10 bases. Unmatched junction bases numbered 4, after V lost 2 bases and J lost 1 base. Germline V CDR1 and CDR2: LNHDA, SQIVND (reference sequence). The CDR3 consists of 16 residues.

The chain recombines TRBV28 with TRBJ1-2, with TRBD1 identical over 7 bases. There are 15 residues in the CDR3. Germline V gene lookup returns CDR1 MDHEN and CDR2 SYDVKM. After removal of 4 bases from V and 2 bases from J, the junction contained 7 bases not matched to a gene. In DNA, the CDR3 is TGTGCCAGCAGTTCCCGAACGGGACAGAACTATGGCTACACCTTC. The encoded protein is CASSSRTGQNYGYTF.

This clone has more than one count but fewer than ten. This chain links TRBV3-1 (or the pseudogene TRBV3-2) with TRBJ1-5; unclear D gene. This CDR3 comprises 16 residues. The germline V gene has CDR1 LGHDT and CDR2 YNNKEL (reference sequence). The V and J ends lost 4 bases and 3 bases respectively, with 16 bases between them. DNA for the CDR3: TGTGCCAGCAGCCTCTTTGACTCTCCTCTCAATCAGCCCCAGCATTTT. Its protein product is CASSLFDSPLNQPQHF.

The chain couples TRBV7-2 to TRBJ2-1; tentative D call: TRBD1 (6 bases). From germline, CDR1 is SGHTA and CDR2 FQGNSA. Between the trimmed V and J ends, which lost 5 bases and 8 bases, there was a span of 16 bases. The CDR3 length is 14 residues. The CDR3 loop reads CASSELLRGDEQFF. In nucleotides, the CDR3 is TGTGCCAGCAGCGAATTACTCAGGGGAGATGAGCAGTTCTTC.